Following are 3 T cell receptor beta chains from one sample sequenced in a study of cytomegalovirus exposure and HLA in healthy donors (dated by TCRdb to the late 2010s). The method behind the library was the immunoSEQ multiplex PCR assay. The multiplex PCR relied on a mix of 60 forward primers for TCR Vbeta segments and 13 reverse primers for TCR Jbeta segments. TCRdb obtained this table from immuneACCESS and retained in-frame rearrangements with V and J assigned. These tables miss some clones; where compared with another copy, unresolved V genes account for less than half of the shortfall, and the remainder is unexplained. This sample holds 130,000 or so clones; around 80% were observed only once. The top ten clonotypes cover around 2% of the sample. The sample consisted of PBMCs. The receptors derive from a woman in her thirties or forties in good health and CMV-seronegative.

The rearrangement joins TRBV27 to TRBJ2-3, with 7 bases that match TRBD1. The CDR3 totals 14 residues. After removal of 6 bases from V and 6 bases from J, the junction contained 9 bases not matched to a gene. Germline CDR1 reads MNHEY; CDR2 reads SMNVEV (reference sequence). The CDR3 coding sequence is TGTGCCAGCAGCCTGAGGCCCAGGGGGGATACGCAGTATTTT. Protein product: CASSLRPRGDTQYF.

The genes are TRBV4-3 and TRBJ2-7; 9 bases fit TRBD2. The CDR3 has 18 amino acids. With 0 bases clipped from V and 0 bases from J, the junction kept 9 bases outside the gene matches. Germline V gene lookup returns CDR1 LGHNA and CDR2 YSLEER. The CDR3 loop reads CASSQERAGGPGSYEQYF. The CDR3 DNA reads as TGCGCCAGCAGCCAAGAAAGGGCGGGAGGGCCGGGCTCCTACGAGCAGTACTTC.

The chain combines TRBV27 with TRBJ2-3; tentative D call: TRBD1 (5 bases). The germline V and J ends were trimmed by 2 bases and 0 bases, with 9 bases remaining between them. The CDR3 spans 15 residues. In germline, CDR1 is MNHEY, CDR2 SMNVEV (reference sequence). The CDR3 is CASSLGAQSTDTQYF. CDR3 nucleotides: TGTGCCAGCAGTTTAGGGGCCCAAAGCACAGATACGCAGTATTTT.